This T cell receptor (beta chain) was retrieved from a study of blood T cell repertoires in COVID-19. Repertoires were generated with immunoSEQ multiplex PCR, while TCRdb's copy carries only in-frame clones and drops some. The table includes 200,000 to 300,000 clones, around nine tenths detected once. The V gene's germline CDR1 is MDHEN and CDR2 SYDVKM. V was pared by 5 bases and J by 4 bases, with 3 bases of the junction left unmatched. This CDR3 is 16 amino acids long. This TCR derives from an elderly man with acute or convalescent COVID-19. The sequenced sample consisted of peripheral blood. J is TRBJ2-2 and V is TRBV28; 14 positions match TRBD2. CDR3 nucleotides: TGTGCCAGCAGTCCAGGACTAGCGGGAGGCACCGGGGAGCTGTTTTTT. Protein product: CASSPGLAGGTGELFF.